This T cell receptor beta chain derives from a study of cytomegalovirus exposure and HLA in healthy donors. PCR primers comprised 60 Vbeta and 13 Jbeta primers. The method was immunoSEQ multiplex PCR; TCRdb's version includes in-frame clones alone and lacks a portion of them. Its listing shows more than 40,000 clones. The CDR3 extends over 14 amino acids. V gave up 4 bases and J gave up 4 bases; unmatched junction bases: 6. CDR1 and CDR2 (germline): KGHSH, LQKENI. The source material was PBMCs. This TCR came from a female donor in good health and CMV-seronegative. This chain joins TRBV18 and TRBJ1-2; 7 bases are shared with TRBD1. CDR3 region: CASSQAGGPYGYTF. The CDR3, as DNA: TGTGCCAGCTCACAGGCAGGGGGACCCTATGGCTACACCTTC.